The clone carrying this T cell receptor beta chain appeared a few times. This entry comes from a study of beta chain features in type 1 diabetes. This CDR3 region has 15 residues. Looked up from germline, CDR1 is SGHTA and CDR2 is FQGNSA. Trimming stripped 0 bases from V and 5 bases from J, with 14 bases between. The isolated RNA, all of it, was reverse transcribed, so expressed TCRB transcripts were what got sequenced. Repertoires were generated with immunoSEQ multiplex PCR, while TCRdb's copy carries only in-frame clones and drops some. The data contain 900,000 or so clones, roughly a sixth of them seen just once; the ten biggest clones take up around 0.02%.

The chain uses TRBV7-2 and TRBJ2-7; D may be TRBD2 (5 bases). Input material: naive CD4+ T cells from blood. This receptor was obtained from a woman under 30 in good health. This CDR3 is CASSLARAGVHEQYF. The CDR3 DNA follows: TGTGCCAGCAGCTTAGCGCGGGCCGGGGTTCACGAGCAGTACTTC. The full variable domain, in which reference TRBV7-2 and TRBJ2-7 provide the parts outside the CDR3, is GAGVSQSPSNKVTEKGKDVELRCDPISGHTALYWYRQSLGQGLEFLIYFQGNSAPDKSGLPSDRFSAERTGGSVSTLTIQRTQQEDSAVYLCASSLARAGVHEQYFGPGTRLTVT.